The clone carrying this T cell receptor beta chain has more than one count but fewer than ten. The antigen is unknown. Germline CDR1 and CDR2: SGHRS and YFSETQ. Trimming removed 4 bases from V and 4 bases from J, with 14 bases in between. CDR3 length: 15 residues. These data are taken from a study of response to subunit inactivated influenza vaccine. Study results and caveats: The authors suggested that every seasonal influenza vaccination recruits few new T cells.

TCRdb fed the RT-PCR reads into MiXCR, producing one record per CDR3 protein. The sample lists 550,000 to 650,000 distinct CDR3 sequences, 12% seen once, with roughly 10% in the top ten. The receptor was derived from a man aged 50-60 years who received an inactivated influenza vaccine. This chain connects TRBV5-1 to TRBJ2-2; D is unclear. The sample here was PBMCs from blood, taken on the day of vaccination. CDR3 DNA sequence: TGCGCCAGCAGCACCCGACCAACTTCCACCGGGGAGCTGTTTTTT. Its translation is CASSTRPTSTGELFF.